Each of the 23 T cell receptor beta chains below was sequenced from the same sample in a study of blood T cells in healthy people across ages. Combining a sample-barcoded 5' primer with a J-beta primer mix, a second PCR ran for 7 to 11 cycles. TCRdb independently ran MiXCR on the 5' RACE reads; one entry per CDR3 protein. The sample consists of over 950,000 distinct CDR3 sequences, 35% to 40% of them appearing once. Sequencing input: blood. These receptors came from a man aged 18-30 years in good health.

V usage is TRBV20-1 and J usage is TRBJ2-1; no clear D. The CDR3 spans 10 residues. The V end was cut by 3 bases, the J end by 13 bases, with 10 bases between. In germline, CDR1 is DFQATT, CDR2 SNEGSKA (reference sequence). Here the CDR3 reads CSASAETQFF. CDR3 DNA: TGCAGTGCTAGTGCCGAGACCCAGTTCTTC.

CDR3 residues: CASSQSSSTEAFF. In nucleotides, the CDR3 is TGTGCCAGCAGCCAATCATCAAGCACTGAAGCTTTCTTT. The V call is TRBV16, the J call TRBJ1-1; D gene ambiguous. In germline, CDR1 is KGHSY, CDR2 FQNENV. V lost 0 bases and J lost 4, with 6 bases in between. The CDR3 runs to 13 residues.

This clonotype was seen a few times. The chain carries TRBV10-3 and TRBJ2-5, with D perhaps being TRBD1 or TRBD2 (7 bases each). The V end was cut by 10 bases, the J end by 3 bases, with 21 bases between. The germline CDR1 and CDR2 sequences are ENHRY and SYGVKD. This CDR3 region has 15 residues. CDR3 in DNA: TGTGCCAGTAACAAGGGGGGGACAGAGAAAGAGACCCAGTACTTC. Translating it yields CASNKGGTEKETQYF.

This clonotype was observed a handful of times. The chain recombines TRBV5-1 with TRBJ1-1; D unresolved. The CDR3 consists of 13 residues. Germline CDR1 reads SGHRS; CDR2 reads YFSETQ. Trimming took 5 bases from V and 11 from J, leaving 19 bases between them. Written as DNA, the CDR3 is TGCGCCAGCAGAGAGGTCGCCGAAATTAGGGCTTTCTTT. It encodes CASREVAEIRAFF. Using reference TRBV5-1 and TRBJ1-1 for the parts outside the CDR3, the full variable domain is KAGVTQTPRYLIKTRGQQVTLSCSPISGHRSVSWYQQTPGQGLQFLFEYFSETQRNKGNFPGRFSGRQFSNSRSEMNVSTLELGDSALYLCASREVAEIRAFFGQGTRLTVV.

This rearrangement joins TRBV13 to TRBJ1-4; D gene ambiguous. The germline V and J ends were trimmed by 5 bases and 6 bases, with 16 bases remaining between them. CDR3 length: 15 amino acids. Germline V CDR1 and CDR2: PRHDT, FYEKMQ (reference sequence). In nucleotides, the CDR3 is TGTGCCAGCAGCCCCTCGGATTCGGCGCATGAAAAACTGTTTTTT. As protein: CASSPSDSAHEKLFF.

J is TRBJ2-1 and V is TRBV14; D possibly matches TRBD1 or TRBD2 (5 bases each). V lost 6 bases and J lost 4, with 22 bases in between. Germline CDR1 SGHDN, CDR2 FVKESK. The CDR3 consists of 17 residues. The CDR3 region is CASSLTYRDESYNEQFF. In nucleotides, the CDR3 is TGTGCCAGCAGTCTCACCTACCGGGACGAGAGTTACAATGAGCAGTTCTTC.

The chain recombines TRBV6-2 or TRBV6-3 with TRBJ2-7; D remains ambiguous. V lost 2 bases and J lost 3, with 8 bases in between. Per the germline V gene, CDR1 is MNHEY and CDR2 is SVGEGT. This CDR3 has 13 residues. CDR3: CASSYEGYYEQYF. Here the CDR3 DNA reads TGTGCCAGCAGTTACGAAGGGTACTACGAGCAGTACTTC.

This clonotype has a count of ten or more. DNA for the CDR3: TGCGCCAGCAGCCACGGACTTTACCAAGAGACCCAGTACTTC. It specifies CASSHGLYQETQYF. The J gene is TRBJ2-5, the V gene TRBV4-3; possible D gene TRBD2, 5 bases. This CDR3 is 14 amino acids long. Germline V gene data show CDR1 as LGHNA and CDR2 as YSLEER. The V and J ends lost 3 bases and 0 bases respectively, with 8 bases between them.

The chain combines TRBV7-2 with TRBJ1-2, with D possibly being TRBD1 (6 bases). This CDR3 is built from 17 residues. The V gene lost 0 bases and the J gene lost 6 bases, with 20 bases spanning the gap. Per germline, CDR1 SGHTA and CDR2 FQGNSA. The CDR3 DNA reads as TGTGCCAGCAGCTTAGCCCCTTTAACCGGGACACAGAATGGCTACACCTTC. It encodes CASSLAPLTGTQNGYTF.

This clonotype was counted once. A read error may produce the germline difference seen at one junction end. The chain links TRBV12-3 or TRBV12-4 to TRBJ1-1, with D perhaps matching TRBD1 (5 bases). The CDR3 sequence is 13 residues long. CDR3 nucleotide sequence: TGTGCCAGCAGCCGCGGGCATGGGACTGAAACTTTCTTT. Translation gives CASSRGHGTETFF.

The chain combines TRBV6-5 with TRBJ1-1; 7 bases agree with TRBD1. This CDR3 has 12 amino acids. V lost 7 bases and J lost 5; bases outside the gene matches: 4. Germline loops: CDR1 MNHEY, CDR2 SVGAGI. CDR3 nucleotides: TGTGCCAGCAAAGGGGGCGTGACTGAAGCTTTCTTT. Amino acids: CASKGGVTEAFF.

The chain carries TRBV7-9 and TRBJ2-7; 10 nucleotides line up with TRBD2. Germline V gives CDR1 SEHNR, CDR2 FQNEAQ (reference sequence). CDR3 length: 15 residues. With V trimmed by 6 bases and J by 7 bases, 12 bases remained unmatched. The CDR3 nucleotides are TGTGCCAGCAGATCAAAGCGGGGGGGCCTCAATGAGCAGTACTTC. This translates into CASRSKRGGLNEQYF.

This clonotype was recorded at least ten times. The CDR3 reads CASSPLSGGANEQFF. The CDR3 DNA follows: TGTGCCAGCAGTCCCCTTAGCGGGGGGGCGAATGAGCAGTTCTTC. The V and J genes are TRBV27 and TRBJ2-1; 11 nucleotides match TRBD2. Trimming cost V 5 bases and J 7 bases; bases outside gene matches: 7. This CDR3 contains 15 residues. CDR1 is MNHEY and CDR2 is SMNVEV in the germline V gene (reference sequence).

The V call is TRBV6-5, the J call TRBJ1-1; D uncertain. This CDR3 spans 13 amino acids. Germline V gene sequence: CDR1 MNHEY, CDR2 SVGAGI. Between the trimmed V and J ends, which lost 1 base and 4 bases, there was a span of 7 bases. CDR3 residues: CASSYYSGTEAFF. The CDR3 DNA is TGTGCCAGCAGTTACTATTCGGGCACTGAAGCTTTCTTT.

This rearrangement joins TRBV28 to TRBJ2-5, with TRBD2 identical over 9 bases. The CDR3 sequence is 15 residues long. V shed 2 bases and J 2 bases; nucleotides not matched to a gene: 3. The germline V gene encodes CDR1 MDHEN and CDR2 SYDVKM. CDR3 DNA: TGTGCCAGCAGTTTAGCTAGCGGGGCGCAAGAGACCCAGTACTTC. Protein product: CASSLASGAQETQYF.

In DNA, the CDR3 is TGTGCCAGCAGTAAAACAGGGCTACTACGCTATGGCTACACCTTC. Residues: CASSKTGLLRYGYTF. V usage is TRBV6-2 or TRBV6-3 and J usage is TRBJ1-2, with a tentative D call TRBD1 (6 bases). The CDR3 extends over 15 amino acids. V lost 5 bases, J lost 4 bases, and 17 bases lay in between. CDR1 and CDR2 (germline): MNHEY, SVGEGT.

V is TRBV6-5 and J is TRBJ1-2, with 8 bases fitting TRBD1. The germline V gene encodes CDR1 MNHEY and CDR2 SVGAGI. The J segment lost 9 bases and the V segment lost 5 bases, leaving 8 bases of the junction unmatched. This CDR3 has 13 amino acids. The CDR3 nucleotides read TGTGCCAGCAGTCCCGGACAGGGAGTACGCTACACCTTC. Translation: CASSPGQGVRYTF.

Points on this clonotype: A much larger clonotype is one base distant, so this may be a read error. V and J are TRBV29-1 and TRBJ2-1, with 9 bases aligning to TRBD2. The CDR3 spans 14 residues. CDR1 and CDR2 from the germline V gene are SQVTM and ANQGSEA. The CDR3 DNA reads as TGCAACGTTGGGCGGGGGGGCCATCGGAATGAGCAGTTCTTC. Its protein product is CNVGRGGHRNEQFF.

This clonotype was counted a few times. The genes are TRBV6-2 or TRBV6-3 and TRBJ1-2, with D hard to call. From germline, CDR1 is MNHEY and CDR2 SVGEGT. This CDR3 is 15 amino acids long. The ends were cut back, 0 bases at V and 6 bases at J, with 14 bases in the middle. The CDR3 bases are TGTGCCAGCAGTTACTCGTTATACGGAGGAAATGGCTACACCTTC. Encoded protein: CASSYSLYGGNGYTF.

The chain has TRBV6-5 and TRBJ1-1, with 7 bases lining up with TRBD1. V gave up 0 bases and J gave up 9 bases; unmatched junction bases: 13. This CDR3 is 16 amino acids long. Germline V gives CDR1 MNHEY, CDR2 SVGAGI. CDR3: CASSYSPTGNSAKAFF. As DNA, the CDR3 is TGTGCCAGCAGTTACTCACCGACAGGGAATTCAGCAAAAGCTTTCTTT.

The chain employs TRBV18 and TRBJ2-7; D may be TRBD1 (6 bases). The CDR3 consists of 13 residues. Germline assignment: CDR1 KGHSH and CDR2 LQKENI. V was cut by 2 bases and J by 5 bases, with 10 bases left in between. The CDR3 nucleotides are TGTGCCAGCTCACCATTTTCAGGGGACGAGCAGTACTTC. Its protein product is CASSPFSGDEQYF.

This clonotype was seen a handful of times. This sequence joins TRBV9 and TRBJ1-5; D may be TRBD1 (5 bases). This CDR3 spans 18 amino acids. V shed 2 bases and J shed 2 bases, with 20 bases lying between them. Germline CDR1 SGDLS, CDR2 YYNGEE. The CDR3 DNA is TGTGCCAGCAGCGTCCCGGACCATCAGGGAAAGGGCAATCAGCCCCAGCATTTT. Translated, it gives CASSVPDHQGKGNQPQHF.

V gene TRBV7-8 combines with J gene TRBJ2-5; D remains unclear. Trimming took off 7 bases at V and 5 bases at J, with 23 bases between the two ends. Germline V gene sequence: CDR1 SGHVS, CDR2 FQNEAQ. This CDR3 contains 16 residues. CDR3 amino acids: CASTLAPSPPSETQYF. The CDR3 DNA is TGTGCCAGCACCCTTGCTCCCTCGCCACCATCGGAGACCCAGTACTTC.